These 30 T cell receptor beta chains were sequenced from one sample in a study of cytomegalovirus exposure and HLA in healthy donors. Assay: immunoSEQ multiplex PCR; the TCRdb copy retains only in-frame clones and omits some. The sample holds 140,000 to 150,000 clones; roughly 90% are singletons and the top ten take approximately 0.7%. Source material: PBMCs. The receptors were gathered from a man aged 18 to 29 in good health and CMV-seronegative.

This rearrangement joins TRBV6-1 to TRBJ1-2; D may be TRBD1 (5 bases). The V gene lost 5 bases and the J gene lost 1 base, with 11 bases spanning the gap. CDR1 is MNHNS and CDR2 is SASEGT in the germline V gene. This CDR3 comprises 14 residues. CDR3: CASSPTTVNYGYTF. The CDR3 DNA reads as TGTGCCAGCAGTCCAACGACAGTTAACTATGGCTACACCTTC.

The chain has TRBV9 and TRBJ1-2; 10 bases are shared with TRBD1. CDR1 SGDLS and CDR2 YYNGEE come from the germline V gene. With 6 bases clipped from V and 7 bases from J, the junction kept 12 bases outside the gene matches. The CDR3 has 15 amino acids. The DNA for the CDR3 is TGTGCCAGCACCCCATTTCCGGGACAGGGGTTTGGCTACACCTTC. This translates into CASTPFPGQGFGYTF.

The J gene is TRBJ1-1, the V gene TRBV9; D remains ambiguous. Trimming cost V 0 bases and J 4 bases, with 13 bases left between them. The CDR3 spans 15 residues. CDR1 is SGDLS, CDR2 YYNGEE, per germline. The DNA for the CDR3 is TGTGCCAGCAGCGTAGCTGCGGCAAGTCCCACTGAAGCTTTCTTT. It yields the protein CASSVAAASPTEAFF.

This clone was observed a few times. Other DNA sequences from this sample encode an identical CDR3 as well. This sequence joins TRBV25-1 and TRBJ2-2, with D possibly being TRBD2 (5 bases). The CDR3 loop spans 11 amino acids. V was cut by 8 bases and J by 7 bases, with 8 bases left in between. Germline CDR1 and CDR2: MGHDK and SYGVNS. The CDR3 protein is CASRRGGELFF. In DNA form, the CDR3 reads TGTGCCAGCCGTCGGGGCGGGGAGCTGTTTTTT.

This chain connects TRBV27 to TRBJ1-1, with 9 bases identical to TRBD1. CDR1 is MNHEY, CDR2 SMNVEV, per germline (reference sequence). J gave up 3 bases and V 6 bases, and 2 bases lay outside the gene matches. The CDR3 loop spans 13 amino acids. The CDR3 spells CASSWTGDTEAFF. The DNA of the CDR3 is TGTGCCAGCAGCTGGACAGGGGACACTGAAGCTTTCTTT.

CDR3 residues: CASSSPDSYLTEAFF. The CDR3 coding sequence is TGTGCCAGCAGTTCCCCCGACAGCTACTTGACTGAAGCTTTCTTT. The rearrangement links TRBV28 to TRBJ1-1, with a possible D match to TRBD1 (5 bases). This CDR3 spans 15 amino acids. The germline V gene has CDR1 MDHEN and CDR2 SYDVKM. Trimming pared 4 bases from V and 5 bases from J, leaving 17 bases between.

V usage is TRBV5-4 and J usage is TRBJ2-2, with 7 bases identical to TRBD1. This CDR3 region has 13 residues. The V and J ends lost 4 bases and 6 bases, in that order; junction bases with no gene match: 3. From germline, CDR1 is SGHNT and CDR2 YYREEE (reference sequence). DNA of the CDR3: TGTGCCAGCAGCCGGCAGGGGGCCGGGGAGCTGTTTTTT. As protein: CASSRQGAGELFF.

The V call is TRBV5-1, the J call TRBJ2-2; 13 bases align to TRBD2. CDR3 length equals 20 residues. The germline V gene has CDR1 SGHRS and CDR2 YFSETQ. The V gene end was trimmed by 2 bases and the J gene end by 1 base; junction bases not matched to a gene: 11. The CDR3 reads CASSFTGGLAGPRNTGELFF. DNA of the CDR3: TGCGCCAGCAGCTTTACAGGGGGACTAGCGGGGCCAAGGAACACCGGGGAGCTGTTTTTT.

The CDR3 spells CASSPGQGLLGYTF. The CDR3 DNA reads TGTGCCAGCAGTCCGGGACAGGGGTTACTCGGCTACACCTTC. The V and J genes are TRBV7-2 and TRBJ1-2; 10 bases are a match to TRBD1. This CDR3 has 14 residues. Germline CDR1 reads SGHTA; CDR2 reads FQGNSA. V trimming: 6 bases; J trimming: 8 bases; junction bases outside the gene matches: 9.

On this clone: The same CDR3 also results from other DNA sequences found in this sample. The chain links TRBV27 to TRBJ1-5, with a possible D match to TRBD1 (6 bases). Between the trimmed V and J ends, which lost 5 bases and 2 bases, there was a span of 7 bases. CDR1 and CDR2 (germline): MNHEY, SMNVEV (reference sequence). This CDR3 contains 13 residues. The CDR3: CASSPGGNQPQHF. CDR3 DNA sequence: TGTGCCAGCAGTCCAGGGGGCAATCAGCCCCAGCATTTT.

This chain uses TRBV15 with TRBJ2-1; the D gene is possibly TRBD2 (6 bases). Trimming shortened V by 0 bases and J by 5 bases, and 11 bases separated the two germline ends. There are 15 residues in the CDR3. Germline CDR1 is LNHNV and CDR2 is YYDKDF (reference sequence). CDR3 coding DNA: TGTGCCACCAGCAGAGATTGGAGGGTCAACAATGAGCAGTTCTTC. Translated, it gives CATSRDWRVNNEQFF.

The V gene is TRBV27, the J gene TRBJ1-1; D ambiguous. Germline V gene data show CDR1 as MNHEY and CDR2 as SMNVEV (reference sequence). The length of the CDR3 is 13 residues. Trimming took 2 bases from V and 5 from J, leaving 9 bases between them. DNA of the CDR3: TGTGCCAGCAGTTTACGGGGTTCTACTGAAGCTTTCTTT. This gives the protein CASSLRGSTEAFF.

The V gene is TRBV9, the J gene TRBJ2-5; 9 bases match TRBD2. This CDR3 spans 15 amino acids. J gave up 5 bases and V 1 base, and 6 bases lay outside the gene matches. The germline CDR1 and CDR2 sequences are SGDLS and YYNGEE. In DNA, the CDR3 is TGTGCCAGCAGCGTACTGGCGGGGGGGCGCGAGACCCAGTACTTC. Amino acid sequence: CASSVLAGGRETQYF.

V gene TRBV30 combines with J gene TRBJ1-4; no definite D call. The CDR3 has 13 amino acids. Trimming shortened V by 2 bases and J by 8 bases, and 12 bases separated the two germline ends. Germline V CDR1 and CDR2: GTSNPN, SVGIG (reference sequence). CDR3 nucleotides: TGTGCCTGGAGTATCACAGACCGGGAAAAACTGTTTTTT. This gives the protein CAWSITDREKLFF.

This chain's CDR3 is CSATGDSGNTIYF. The CDR3 nucleotides read TGCAGCGCTACAGGGGACTCTGGAAACACCATATATTTT. The chain recombines TRBV29-1 with TRBJ1-3; 7 nucleotides agree with TRBD1. CDR3 length: 13 amino acids. Trimming at V came to 7 bases and at J to 0 bases, leaving 3 bases not matched to a gene. Per germline, CDR1 SQVTM and CDR2 ANQGSEA.

This chain uses TRBV7-8 with TRBJ1-2; D uncertain. The CDR3 has 14 residues. V lost 0 bases, J lost 4 bases, and 9 bases lay in between. Germline CDR1 SGHVS, CDR2 FQNEAQ. The CDR3 sequence: CASSLASYGYGYTF. For the CDR3, the DNA is TGTGCCAGCAGCTTAGCATCGTACGGCTATGGCTACACCTTC.

V usage is TRBV28 and J usage is TRBJ2-2; tentative D call: TRBD2 (7 bases). V lost 7 bases to trimming and J lost 7 bases, with 13 bases between them. Germline CDR1 is MDHEN and CDR2 is SYDVKM. The CDR3 consists of 13 residues. DNA of the CDR3: TGTGCCAGCACCCTAGGGGGGGTCGGGGAGCTGTTTTTT. It encodes CASTLGGVGELFF.

The chain couples TRBV6-5 to TRBJ1-2; no definite D call. Looked up from germline, CDR1 is MNHEY and CDR2 is SVGAGI. The CDR3 has 13 residues. The V and J ends lost 3 bases and 6 bases respectively, with 11 bases between them. CDR3 protein: CASSYTGSNGYTF. In DNA, the CDR3 is TGTGCCAGCAGTTATACGGGGAGTAATGGCTACACCTTC.

V gene TRBV16 combines with J gene TRBJ1-2, with D hard to call. Trimming stripped 3 bases from V and 7 bases from J, with 15 bases between. CDR3 size: 14 residues. Germline values: CDR1 KGHSY, CDR2 FQNENV. The DNA of the CDR3 is TGTGCCAGCAGCCACTCCGACACCTCCACTGGCTACACCTTC. It encodes CASSHSDTSTGYTF.

This rearrangement joins TRBV4-2 to TRBJ1-6; 8 nucleotides line up with TRBD1. From germline, CDR1 is LGHNA and CDR2 YNFKEQ. The CDR3 has 17 residues. The junction had 9 bases not matched to a gene; V was cut back by 1 base and J by 7 bases. The DNA for the CDR3 is TGTGCCAGCAGCCAAGCGGCTGGACAGGGAGGGAATTCACCCCTCCACTTT. Protein sequence: CASSQAAGQGGNSPLHF.

V usage is TRBV12-5 and J usage is TRBJ2-1; 8 bases match TRBD2. The CDR3 spans 18 residues. Germline V gene lookup returns CDR1 LGHNT and CDR2 FRNRAP. V was pared by 1 base and J by 3 bases, with 11 bases of the junction left unmatched. The CDR3 sequence: CASGLAGGSYPHYNEQFF. CDR3 DNA: TGTGCTAGTGGTTTGGCGGGGGGGTCGTACCCTCACTACAATGAGCAGTTCTTC.

The rearrangement joins TRBV6-5 to TRBJ2-7; D is ambiguous. The CDR3 runs to 14 residues. Trimming shortened V by 0 bases and J by 1 base, and 7 bases separated the two germline ends. Germline V gives CDR1 MNHEY, CDR2 SVGAGI. The CDR3 reads CASSYSRASYEQYF. The CDR3 DNA sequence: TGTGCCAGCAGTTACTCGAGAGCTTCCTACGAGCAGTACTTC.

This chain's CDR3 is CASSLEIGRTQETQYF. In DNA, the CDR3 is TGTGCCAGCAGCTTAGAGATTGGTCGGACTCAAGAGACCCAGTACTTC. The chain couples TRBV7-2 to TRBJ2-5; D might be TRBD2 (5 bases). The CDR3 runs to 16 residues. Trimming took off 1 base at V and 2 bases at J, with 14 bases between the two ends. The germline CDR1 and CDR2 sequences are SGHTA and FQGNSA.

This clone was recorded a few times. This chain uses TRBV5-4 with TRBJ2-7, with 7 bases that match TRBD2. CDR1 is SGHNT, CDR2 YYREEE, per germline (reference sequence). With 0 bases clipped from V and 0 bases from J, the junction kept 6 bases outside the gene matches. The CDR3 extends over 16 amino acids. CDR3 nucleotide sequence: TGTGCCAGCAGCTTGGCTTGGCGGGGGAGCTCCTACGAGCAGTACTTC. This sequence encodes CASSLAWRGSSYEQYF.

The rearrangement joins TRBV2 to TRBJ1-2; 7 nucleotides line up with TRBD1. Germline V gives CDR1 SNHLY, CDR2 FYNNEI. The CDR3 is 15 residues long. J gave up 3 bases and V 3 bases, and 7 bases lay outside the gene matches. In nucleotides, the CDR3 is TGTGCCAGCAGTGAGGGACAGCTACTTGACTATGGCTACACCTTC. Translation gives CASSEGQLLDYGYTF.

The chain combines TRBV10-3 with TRBJ2-1; TRBD2 agrees at 11 bases. Germline V CDR1 and CDR2: ENHRY, SYGVKD. The CDR3 covers 11 residues. CDR3 in DNA: TGTGCTAGCGGGAGGGACAATGAGCAGTTCTTC. Its protein product is CASGRDNEQFF.

V usage is TRBV9 and J usage is TRBJ1-6, with D possibly TRBD1 on 5 matching bases. V lost 3 bases to trimming and J lost 6 bases, with 16 bases between them. Germline lookup yields CDR1 SGDLS and CDR2 YYNGEE. The CDR3 is 16 amino acids. CDR3 DNA: TGTGCCAGCAGCGAATACCGCGACAGCAGTAATTCACCCCTCCACTTT. It yields the protein CASSEYRDSSNSPLHF. The variable domain in full, with the rest retrieved from reference TRBV9 and TRBJ1-6, is DSGVTQTPKHLITATGQRVTLRCSPRSGDLSVYWYQQSLDQGLQFLIQYYNGEERAKGNILERFSAQQFPDLHSELNLSSLELGDSALYFCASSEYRDSSNSPLHFGNGTRLTVT.

This clone has just one count. V is TRBV30 and J is TRBJ2-2, with 8 nucleotides matching TRBD2. CDR3 size: 12 residues. Per germline, CDR1 GTSNPN and CDR2 SVGIG (reference sequence). V was clipped by 6 bases and J by 8 bases; unmatched bases: 5. For the CDR3, the DNA is TGTGCCTGTAGCGGGATGAAAGGGGAGCTGTTTTTT. Amino acids: CACSGMKGELFF.

The chain has TRBV18 and TRBJ2-5; TRBD2 matches 9 bases. CDR1 is KGHSH and CDR2 is LQKENI in the germline V gene. The CDR3 is 14 residues long. With 6 bases clipped from V and 2 bases from J, the junction kept 4 bases outside the gene matches. The CDR3 coding sequence is TGTGCCAGCTCCCGGACTAGCGCGCAAGAGACCCAGTACTTC. Amino acid sequence: CASSRTSAQETQYF.

This clone was seen once. J is TRBJ2-1 and V is TRBV9, with 7 bases aligning to TRBD2. The CDR3 totals 15 residues. Germline V gene lookup returns CDR1 SGDLS and CDR2 YYNGEE. V gave up 2 bases and J gave up 1 base; unmatched junction bases: 3. The CDR3 loop reads CASSVAAGSYNEQFF. CDR3 coding DNA: TGTGCCAGCAGCGTGGCAGCGGGGTCCTACAATGAGCAGTTCTTC.